This entry is about one TCR beta chain. Its antigen is not known. The sample originates from a study of T cell responses to AZD1222 COVID-19 vaccine. Across the whole study: Analyses pooled second doses at about 4 or about 12 weeks.

The study, taken as a whole, reports: Only a handful of AZD1222 recipients, more than 5 in all, had baseline seropositivity. Females made up more of the donors, who were largely white British, and clonal diversity may have come out too low.

CDR1 and CDR2 from the germline V gene are SGHTA and FQGTGA. Trimming removed 5 bases from V and 2 bases from J; junction bases left unmatched: 6. The CDR3 extends over 16 amino acids. The method was immunoSEQ multiplex PCR; TCRdb's version includes in-frame clones alone and lacks a portion of them. This table has 150,000 to 200,000 clones, around 88% appearing once. Specimen: peripheral blood, collected on day 0 of AZD1222 vaccination. This chain uses TRBV7-3 with TRBJ2-6; TRBD2 matches 7 bases. The receptor comes from an adult in good health. The CDR3 DNA is TGTGCCAGCAGCCCAACCCGGGGGGCTGGGGCCAACGTCCTGACTTTC. Its translation: CASSPTRGAGANVLTF.